This record concerns one TCR beta chain sequence. Its antigen is undetermined. This specimen comes from a study of T cell repertoires in cytomegalovirus infection. Study information: Recently described HLA-C-restricted plus well-studied HLA-B-restricted CMV epitopes were used.

The V gene lost 7 bases and the J gene lost 0 bases, with 12 bases spanning the gap. The CDR3 runs to 14 residues. Germline V CDR1 and CDR2: MDHEN, SYDVKM. TCRdb independently ran MiXCR on the reads; one entry per CDR3 protein. The sample has about 55,000 distinct CDR3 sequences, around 20% seen once; the top ten hold around 60%. The sample was CD8+ T cells from cultured PBMCs, taken from culture after CMV antigen stimulation. V is TRBV28 and J is TRBJ1-2; a possible D gene is TRBD1 (6 bases). The sequence derives from a human donor in good health (CMV status not recorded). Some clones in this sample may be carry-over from other donors' samples. The CDR3 sequence is CASIRTATNYGYTF. CDR3 nucleotides: TGTGCCAGCATTCGGACAGCTACTAACTATGGCTACACCTTC.